The entry below gives a single T cell receptor beta chain sequence along with its context. The antigen remains unidentified. J was trimmed by 4 bases and V by 5 bases; bases with no gene match: 7. There are 15 residues in the CDR3. Germline V gene data show CDR1 as PRHDT and CDR2 as FYEKMQ (reference sequence). These data are taken from a study of cytomegalovirus exposure and HLA in healthy donors. Study-level information: T cells numbering some 170 million yielded roughly 120 million unique TCR beta sequences in an earlier analysis. The study placed 80% to 90% of its approximately 400 genotyped donors in the Caucasian-associated ancestry cluster.

PCR employed 60 Vbeta and 13 Jbeta primers. Repertoires were generated with immunoSEQ multiplex PCR, while TCRdb's copy carries only in-frame clones and drops some. The sample holds 150,000 to 200,000 clones, roughly 80% seen once. Study results and limitations: With further analysis later on, most CMV-associated TCR beta chains appeared HLA-restricted.

The sequenced material came from PBMCs. The chain joins TRBV13 to TRBJ1-3, with 8 positions matching TRBD1. The sequence came from a male donor in good health and CMV-seronegative. CDR3 sequence reads: CASSLRQGWGNTIYF. In DNA form, the CDR3 reads TGTGCCAGCAGCCTACGACAGGGGTGGGGAAACACCATATATTTT. The full variable domain, its missing parts supplied by reference TRBV13 and TRBJ1-3, is AAGVIQSPRHLIKEKRETATLKCYPIPRHDTVYWYQQGPGQDPQFLISFYEKMQSDKGSIPDRFSAQQFSDYHSELNMSSLELGDSALYFCASSLRQGWGNTIYFGEGSWLTVV.